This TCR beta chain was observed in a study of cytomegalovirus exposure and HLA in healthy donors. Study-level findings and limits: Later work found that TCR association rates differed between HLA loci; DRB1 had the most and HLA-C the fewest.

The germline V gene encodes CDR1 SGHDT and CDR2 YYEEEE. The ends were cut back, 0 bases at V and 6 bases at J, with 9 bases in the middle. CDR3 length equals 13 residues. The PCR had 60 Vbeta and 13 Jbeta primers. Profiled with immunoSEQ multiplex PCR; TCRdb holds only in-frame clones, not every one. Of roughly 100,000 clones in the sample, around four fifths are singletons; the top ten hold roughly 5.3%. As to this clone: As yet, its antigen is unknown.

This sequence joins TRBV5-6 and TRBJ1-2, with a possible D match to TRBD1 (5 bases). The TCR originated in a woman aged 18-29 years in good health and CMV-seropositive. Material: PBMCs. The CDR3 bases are TGTGCCAGCAGCTTGGAGTCAGGGCATGGCTACACCTTC. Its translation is CASSLESGHGYTF.